The T cell receptor beta chain under discussion was sequenced for a study of CD8 T cells in ankylosing spondylitis. TCRdb used MiXCR to reprocess the 5' RACE reads, holding one entry per CDR3 protein. The sample lists fewer than 150,000 distinct CDR3 sequences, around 6.6% occurring once. Broader study findings: The authors reported significant enrichment of disease-linked clones in matched ankylosing spondylitis synovial fluid.

This clonotype was counted at least ten times. What it binds is not known. In germline, CDR1 is SGHRS, CDR2 YFSETQ. This CDR3 is 16 amino acids long. V gave up 0 bases and J gave up 7 bases; unmatched junction bases: 9. Sample: blood, either unsorted or a sorted T cell fraction (not recorded which). This clonotype was obtained from a female donor with ankylosing spondylitis or in good health (not recorded which). The chain links TRBV5-1 to TRBJ2-2; 7 bases match TRBD1. This CDR3 reads CASSLGRQGLGGELFF. The CDR3, as DNA: TGCGCCAGCAGCTTGGGACGACAGGGTTTAGGCGGGGAGCTGTTTTTT.